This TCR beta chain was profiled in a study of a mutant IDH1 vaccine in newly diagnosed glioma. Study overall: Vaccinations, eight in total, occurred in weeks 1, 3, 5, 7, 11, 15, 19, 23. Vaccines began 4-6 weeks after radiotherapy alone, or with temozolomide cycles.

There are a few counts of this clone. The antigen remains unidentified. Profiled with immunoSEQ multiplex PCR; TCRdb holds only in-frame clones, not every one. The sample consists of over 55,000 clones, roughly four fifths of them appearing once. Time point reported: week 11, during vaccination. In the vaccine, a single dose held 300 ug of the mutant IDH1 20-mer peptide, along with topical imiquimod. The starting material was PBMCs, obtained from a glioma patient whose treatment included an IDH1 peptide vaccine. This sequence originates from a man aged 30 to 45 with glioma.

CDR3: CASSADRGRAEAFF. CDR3 bases: TGTGCCAGCAGCGCCGACCGCGGCAGGGCTGAAGCTTTCTTT. The gene calls are TRBV7-8 and TRBJ1-1; tentative D call: TRBD1 (5 bases). The CDR3 consists of 14 residues. V was cut by 5 bases and J by 6 bases, with 16 bases left in between. Germline V gene sequence: CDR1 SGHVS, CDR2 FQNEAQ.